A selection of T cell receptor beta chains follows, all from one sample in a study of CD8 T cells in Susac syndrome. TCRdb used MiXCR to reprocess the immunoSEQ multiplex PCR reads, holding one entry per CDR3 protein. The table includes fewer than 90,000 distinct CDR3 sequences, about 94% detected once. The sample taken for sequencing was CD8+ T cells from PBMCs. All receptors come from a human donor with Susac syndrome. CDR3s include the opening cysteine and the closing phenylalanine or tryptophan. D genes are given only for firm matches. Expanded clones get a size class; other rows say once, few or many, or leave the size out.

TRBV6-2/TRBV6-3	-	TRBJ2-3	-	TGTGCCAGCAGTTACGGCTTCTCTAGCACAGATACGCAGTATTTT	CASSYGFSSTDTQYF
TRBV4-1	TRBD1	TRBJ1-3	few	TGCGCCAGCAGCCAGATGGACAGGACATCCTCTGGAAACACCATATATTTT	CASSQMDRTSSGNTIYF
TRBV6-5	TRBD1	TRBJ2-5	-	TGTGCCAGCAGTTACTCGCTAGGGGGCAAACCCCAAGAGACCCAGTACTTC	CASSYSLGGKPQETQYF
TRBV12-3/TRBV12-4	TRBD1	TRBJ2-7	-	TGTGCCAGTTCTGACAGGGCTTACGAGCAGTACTTC	CASSDRAYEQYF
TRBV6-5	-	TRBJ2-3	-	TGTGCCAGCAGCTCAGAGGAAGGCACAGATACGCAGTATTTT	CASSSEEGTDTQYF
TRBV12-3/TRBV12-4	TRBD1	TRBJ2-4	few	TGTGCCAGCACCAACCCGGACAGGGGGCGAATTGAGTACTTC	CASTNPDRGRIEYF
TRBV3-1	-	TRBJ2-7	-	TGTGCCAGCAGCCAAGATCTTGGCAGCTCCTACGAGCAGTACTTC	CASSQDLGSSYEQYF
TRBV12-3/TRBV12-4	-	TRBJ2-5	-	TGTGCCAGCAGTTTACAGGAGACCCAGTACTTC	CASSLQETQYF
TRBV19	TRBD1	TRBJ1-2	-	TGTGCCACTGCACCGGGACAGAACTATGGCTACACCTTC	CATAPGQNYGYTF
TRBV29-1	TRBD2	TRBJ2-7	few	TGCAGCGCCCTAATGGGGGGGTCGAACTACGAGCAGTACTTC	CSALMGGSNYEQYF
TRBV11-2	-	TRBJ2-7	-	TGTGCCAGCAGCTTAGTCTTTGGATCCTACGAGCAGTACTTC	CASSLVFGSYEQYF
TRBV27	-	TRBJ2-7	-	TGTGCCAGCAGTTTATCGGAAACAGGCTACGAGCAGTACTTC	CASSLSETGYEQYF
TRBV5-4	TRBD2	TRBJ2-2	-	TGTGCCAGCAGCTTGCCCCAGCGGGGGAACACCGGGGAGCTGTTTTTT	CASSLPQRGNTGELFF
TRBV5-6	TRBD1	TRBJ2-2	-	TGTGCCAGCAGCTTGGCTGGACAGGGCGACACCGGGGAGCTGTTTTTT	CASSLAGQGDTGELFF
TRBV30	TRBD2	TRBJ2-1	-	TGTGCCTGGACTAGCGGGATCGTGAGCAATGAGCAGTTCTTC	CAWTSGIVSNEQFF
TRBV12-3/TRBV12-4	-	TRBJ1-5	-	TGTGCCAGCAGTCCGGGGGGGATGAAAAGCAATCAGCCCCAGCATTTT	CASSPGGMKSNQPQHF
TRBV5-6	TRBD2	TRBJ2-1	-	TGTGCCAGCAGCTCACTAGCGGGAGTAATTGAGCAGTTCTTC	CASSSLAGVIEQFF
TRBV30	-	TRBJ2-1	-	TGTGCCTGGAGTGTAACTCTGGAGCAGTTCTTC	CAWSVTLEQFF
TRBV28	TRBD1	TRBJ1-5	-	TGTGCCAGCAGTTTGGCCTCTTACAGGGGTCCTTCAAGGGGCAATCAGCCCCAGCATTTT	CASSLASYRGPSRGNQPQHF
TRBV6-1	-	TRBJ2-3	-	TGTGCCAGCAGACAGACGGCGAGTGCCAGACTGTACACAGATACGCAGTATTTT	CASRQTASARLYTDTQYF
TRBV20-1	-	TRBJ1-2	-	TGCAGTGCTAGTTCGGAGGGATTTGCAGATGGCTACACCTTC	CSASSEGFADGYTF
TRBV15	-	TRBJ2-1	-	TGTGCCACCAGCAGGCTAGACTCCTACAATGAGCAGTTCTTC	CATSRLDSYNEQFF
TRBV6-2/TRBV6-3	-	TRBJ2-3	-	TGTGCCAGCAGTTACACGACAGATAGCACAGATACGCAGTATTTT	CASSYTTDSTDTQYF
TRBV9	-	TRBJ2-6	-	TGTGCCAGCAGCGTATACCTTCTTGGGGCCAACGTCCTGACTTTC	CASSVYLLGANVLTF
TRBV7-2	-	TRBJ2-1	-	TGTGCCAGCAGCTCCCCCCGAGACAATGAGCAGTTCTTC	CASSSPRDNEQFF
TRBV29-1	-	TRBJ2-1	-	TGCAGCGTTCGTCCTAGCAGCAATGAGCAGTTCTTC	CSVRPSSNEQFF
TRBV27	TRBD1	TRBJ1-1	-	TGTGCCAGCACCCCCCGGACAGGGGGCGAGGACACTGAAGCTTTCTTT	CASTPRTGGEDTEAFF
TRBV5-1	-	TRBJ2-1	once	TGCGCCAGCAGCAATTCACAGGGTCCTGAGCAGTTCTTC	CASSNSQGPEQFF
TRBV25-1	-	TRBJ2-7	-	TGTGCCAGCAGGGAGGGGAGGAACGAGCAGTACTTC	CASREGRNEQYF
TRBV2	-	TRBJ2-1	once	TGTGCCAGCAGTGGAACAGCCTGGAATGAGCAGTTCTTC	CASSGTAWNEQFF
TRBV13	-	TRBJ1-2	-	TGTGCCAGCAGCTTAGACAACTATGGCTACACCTTC	CASSLDNYGYTF
TRBV2	-	TRBJ2-5	-	TGTGCCAGCAGTGACGGGGTTCAAGAGACCCAGTACTTC	CASSDGVQETQYF
TRBV18	-	TRBJ2-7	once	TGTGCCAGCTCACGACTCCTACCTTCGGAGTCCTACGAGCAGTACTTC	CASSRLLPSESYEQYF
TRBV7-2	-	TRBJ2-3	-	TGTGCCAGCAGCCCCCAGGAGAACACAGATACGCAGTATTTT	CASSPQENTDTQYF
TRBV19	TRBD1	TRBJ2-7	once	TGTGCCAGTAGTATGGGGACAGGGAGGGCCTACGAGCAGTACTTC	CASSMGTGRAYEQYF
TRBV19	-	TRBJ2-7	-	TGTGCCAGTAGTATTGGGCCAACCTACGAGCAGTACTTC	CASSIGPTYEQYF
TRBV7-6	-	TRBJ1-1	once	TGTGCCAAAAGTCCTAATGACGGGAACACTGAAGCTTTCTTT	CAKSPNDGNTEAFF
TRBV4-1	TRBD2	TRBJ2-1	-	TGCGCCAGCAGCCAAGACGACCCAACTAGCGGTTCCTACAATGAGCAGTTCTTC	CASSQDDPTSGSYNEQFF
TRBV6-4	TRBD2	TRBJ2-1	-	TGTGCCAGCAGTGCCGGGACTAGCGGGGGCAATGAGCAGTTCTTC	CASSAGTSGGNEQFF
TRBV7-3	TRBD1	TRBJ2-3	-	TGTGCCAGCAGCTTATATGGCAGGGGGAGTACGCAGTATTTT	CASSLYGRGSTQYF
TRBV27	-	TRBJ1-1	-	TGTGCCAGCTCCTCTGTGAGGCCCCAGGGGTTCATTCTGAGCACTGAAGCTTTCTTT	CASSSVRPQGFILSTEAFF